The 30 T cell receptor beta chains below were found in one sample sequenced in a study of blood T cell repertoires in COVID-19. The data were produced by immunoSEQ multiplex PCR, yet TCRdb's version contains in-frame clones alone and is incomplete. The sample records under 250,000 clones, about 82% being singletons. Sequenced: peripheral blood. The receptors here all came from a woman at least 80 years old with COVID-19, enrolled during active disease.

The J gene is TRBJ2-7, the V gene TRBV3-1 (or the pseudogene TRBV3-2), with 14 positions matching TRBD2. With V trimmed by 4 bases and J by 2 bases, 4 bases remained unmatched. This CDR3 is built from 16 residues. Germline V gene sequence: CDR1 LGHDT, CDR2 YNNKEL (reference sequence). The CDR3 DNA is TGTGCCAGCAGCCTCGGGACTAGCGGGGGTACCTACGAGCAGTACTTC. It codes for CASSLGTSGGTYEQYF.

The genes are TRBV28 and TRBJ1-6; a possible D gene is TRBD1 (5 bases). The CDR3 totals 16 residues. The germline CDR1 and CDR2 sequences are MDHEN and SYDVKM. Between the trimmed V and J ends, which lost 5 bases and 10 bases, there was a span of 21 bases. The CDR3: CASSPPTGHDRSPLHF. CDR3 sequence (DNA): TGTGCCAGCAGTCCTCCAACAGGTCACGATAGATCACCCCTCCACTTT.

J is TRBJ1-4 and V is TRBV18; D is possibly TRBD1 (5 bases). From germline, CDR1 is KGHSH and CDR2 LQKENI. The CDR3 extends over 13 amino acids. Trimming left V 9 bases short and J 7 bases short, with 15 bases between. The CDR3 nucleotides read TGTGCCAGTCACAGGAGCCGGATTGAAAAACTGTTTTTT. It translates to CASHRSRIEKLFF.

The rearrangement uses TRBV25-1 and TRBJ1-1; D gene uncertain. V was pared by 3 bases and J by 1 base, with 9 bases between. Germline CDR1 reads MGHDK; CDR2 reads SYGVNS. The CDR3 is made up of 14 amino acids. This chain's CDR3 is CASSDRQENTEAFF. CDR3 sequence (DNA): TGTGCCAGCAGTGATCGGCAGGAGAACACTGAAGCTTTCTTT.

This clone was detected only a few times. This rearrangement joins TRBV5-6 to TRBJ2-1; a possible D gene is TRBD2 (6 bases). The V gene lost 0 bases and the J gene lost 14 bases, with 9 bases spanning the gap. This CDR3 is built from 11 residues. Germline CDR1 reads SGHDT; CDR2 reads YYEEEE. As DNA, the CDR3 is TGTGCCAGCAGCTTGGAGGGGACTGAGTTCTTC. Translated, it gives CASSLEGTEFF.

This CDR3 is CASSSPRDRGETQYF. In DNA form, the CDR3 reads TGTGCCAGCAGTTCCCCCAGGGACAGGGGAGAGACCCAGTACTTC. This chain uses TRBV28 with TRBJ2-5; 10 bases agree with TRBD1. Germline V lookup: CDR1 MDHEN, CDR2 SYDVKM. V gave up 4 bases and J gave up 4 bases; unmatched junction bases: 6. This CDR3 has 15 residues.

This clone has a handful of counts. J is TRBJ1-1 and V is TRBV19; D remains unclear. V was pared by 7 bases and J by 4 bases, with 19 bases between. The CDR3 sequence is 15 residues long. Looked up from germline, CDR1 is LNHDA and CDR2 is SQIVND (reference sequence). The DNA of the CDR3 is TGTGCCAGTACCCCTGAGGGAGTCTCCGGCACTGAAGCTTTCTTT. Translated, it gives CASTPEGVSGTEAFF.

The V gene is TRBV6-2 or TRBV6-3, the J gene TRBJ1-5; D unresolved. The germline V gene has CDR1 MNHEY and CDR2 SVGEGT. V shed 6 bases and J shed 6 bases, with 21 bases lying between them. This CDR3 contains 16 residues. CDR3 protein: CASSPPGMMGFQPQHF. The CDR3 bases are TGTGCCAGCAGCCCTCCGGGGATGATGGGGTTTCAGCCCCAGCATTTT.

This chain joins TRBV7-2 and TRBJ1-2; tentatively, D is TRBD1 (5 bases). The CDR3 contains 14 residues. V was cut by 1 base and J by 3 bases, with 9 bases left in between. Germline CDR1 is SGHTA and CDR2 is FQGNSA. The DNA of the CDR3 is TGTGCCAGCAGCTTAGAAGACAGCTACTATGGCTACACCTTC. This translates into CASSLEDSYYGYTF.

In this sample, this clone turned up a few times. The rearrangement joins TRBV5-6 to TRBJ2-7; TRBD1 is a possible D gene (6 bases). CDR1 SGHDT and CDR2 YYEEEE come from the germline V gene. Trimming cost V 1 base and J 5 bases, with 16 bases left between them. The CDR3 covers 15 residues. The CDR3 reads CASSLSPAGVNEQYV. DNA of the CDR3: TGTGCCAGCAGCTTGTCTCCGGCAGGGGTAAACGAGCAGTACGTC.

The gene calls are TRBV19 and TRBJ1-1, with D perhaps matching TRBD1 (6 bases). Germline V CDR1 and CDR2: LNHDA, SQIVND (reference sequence). This CDR3 is built from 14 residues. V lost 4 bases and J lost 8, with 17 bases in between. The DNA for the CDR3 is TGTGCCAGTAGTAGTTGGGACACCCGCGCCGAAGCTTTCTTT. It codes for CASSSWDTRAEAFF.

V is TRBV29-1 and J is TRBJ1-1; TRBD1 is a possible D gene (6 bases). The V and J ends lost 0 bases and 3 bases respectively, with 8 bases between them. Germline V gives CDR1 SQVTM, CDR2 ANQGSEA. The CDR3 is made up of 13 amino acids. CDR3 nucleotide sequence: TGCAGCGTTGAAGAACAGGGAGACACTGAAGCTTTCTTT. Protein: CSVEEQGDTEAFF.

This sequence joins TRBV27 and TRBJ2-2; D unresolved. With 5 bases removed from V and 0 bases from J, the gap between germline ends came to 10 bases. Looked up from germline, CDR1 is MNHEY and CDR2 is SMNVEV (reference sequence). The CDR3 runs 15 residues. The CDR3 here is CASSPSNTNTGELFF. The CDR3 nucleotides read TGTGCCAGCAGTCCCTCGAACACGAACACCGGGGAGCTGTTTTTT.

In this sample, this clone turned up once. The V gene is TRBV4-1, the J gene TRBJ1-6, with D perhaps matching TRBD1 (5 bases). The CDR3 runs 16 residues. V lost 0 bases and J 9 bases, leaving 15 bases between the germline ends. Germline loops: CDR1 MGHRA, CDR2 YSYEKL. The CDR3 protein is CASSQEAGTGASPLHF. The CDR3, as DNA: TGCGCCAGCAGCCAAGAGGCCGGGACTGGGGCTTCACCCCTCCACTTT.

Only one count was recorded for this clone. The V call is TRBV19, the J call TRBJ2-5, with a tentative D call TRBD1 (5 bases). Germline CDR1 reads LNHDA; CDR2 reads SQIVND (reference sequence). The CDR3 spans 13 residues. Deletions cut 4 bases from V and 1 base from J, with 7 bases between. This CDR3 is CASSKGVQETQYF. In DNA, the CDR3 is TGTGCCAGTAGTAAAGGGGTCCAAGAGACCCAGTACTTC.

The chain has TRBV5-1 and TRBJ2-3, with a tentative D call TRBD2 (5 bases). In germline, CDR1 is SGHRS, CDR2 YFSETQ. The CDR3 has 16 residues. With 0 bases removed from V and 0 bases from J, the gap between germline ends came to 11 bases. The CDR3 loop reads CASSLGLATSTDTQYF. In DNA form, the CDR3 reads TGCGCCAGCAGCTTGGGGCTAGCCACTAGCACAGATACGCAGTATTTT. Variable domain in full (rest from reference TRBV5-1 and TRBJ2-3): KAGVTQTPRYLIKTRGQQVTLSCSPISGHRSVSWYQQTPGQGLQFLFEYFSETQRNKGNFPGRFSGRQFSNSRSEMNVSTLELGDSALYLCASSLGLATSTDTQYFGPGTRLTVL.

V gene TRBV2 combines with J gene TRBJ2-1, with 8 bases fitting TRBD1. The J segment lost 10 bases and the V segment lost 2 bases, leaving 10 bases of the junction unmatched. Germline loops: CDR1 SNHLY, CDR2 FYNNEI. CDR3 size: 15 residues. The CDR3 sequence: CASSEIGQGAGEQFF. CDR3 nucleotides: TGTGCCAGCAGTGAAATAGGGCAGGGGGCAGGGGAGCAGTTCTTC.

J is TRBJ1-2 and V is TRBV2; tentative D call: TRBD1 (6 bases). The ends were cut back, 4 bases at V and 2 bases at J, with 8 bases in the middle. The CDR3 spans 13 residues. Per germline, CDR1 SNHLY and CDR2 FYNNEI. This CDR3 is CASSVTGNYGYTF. CDR3 bases: TGTGCCAGCAGTGTGACAGGAAACTATGGCTACACCTTC.

The chain is built from TRBV19 and TRBJ1-5; no clear D. Trimming left V 5 bases short and J 0 bases short, with 14 bases between. CDR1 and CDR2 from the germline V gene are LNHDA and SQIVND (reference sequence). The CDR3 sequence is 16 residues long. The CDR3 DNA follows: TGTGCCAGTAGTCCCGATTGGGCGGGTAGCAATCAGCCCCAGCATTTT. Protein sequence: CASSPDWAGSNQPQHF. The variable domain in full, with the rest retrieved from reference TRBV19 and TRBJ1-5, is DGGITQSPKYLFRKEGQNVTLSCEQNLNHDAMYWYRQDPGQGLRLIYYSQIVNDFQKGDIAEGYSVSREKKESFPLTVTSAQKNPTAFYLCASSPDWAGSNQPQHFGDGTRLSIL.

This chain uses TRBV14 with TRBJ2-3, with 7 nucleotides matching TRBD2. Germline V CDR1 and CDR2: SGHDN, FVKESK. The CDR3 extends over 15 amino acids. V was clipped by 6 bases and J by 3 bases; unmatched bases: 9. The DNA for the CDR3 is TGTGCCAGCAGACGCGGCGGGGGAGGGACAGATACGCAGTATTTT. Protein sequence: CASRRGGGGTDTQYF.

The chain uses TRBV7-2 and TRBJ2-1; 8 nucleotides align to TRBD2. Trimming at V came to 5 bases and at J to 8 bases, leaving 14 bases not matched to a gene. CDR3 length: 16 residues. Germline V gives CDR1 SGHTA, CDR2 FQGNSA. This CDR3 reads CASSLRTGGAFDEQFF. The CDR3 DNA reads TGTGCCAGCAGCCTCCGCACCGGGGGGGCTTTCGATGAGCAGTTCTTC.

This clone was picked up one time. V usage is TRBV19 and J usage is TRBJ1-5, with 10 bases lining up with TRBD1. The CDR3 extends over 16 amino acids. J was trimmed by 3 bases and V by 4 bases; bases with no gene match: 6. Germline V gene sequence: CDR1 LNHDA, CDR2 SQIVND (reference sequence). The DNA for the CDR3 is TGTGCCAGTAGTACCCGGACAGGGGGAAACAATCAGCCCCAGCATTTT. It translates to CASSTRTGGNNQPQHF.

DNA of the CDR3: TGTGCCAGCAGCCAATTTGGCGGGGGGACCTTAGATACGCAGTATTTT. It is translated as CASSQFGGGTLDTQYF. The V gene is TRBV3-1 (or the pseudogene TRBV3-2), the J gene TRBJ2-3; 8 bases align to TRBD2. This CDR3 has 16 residues. V lost 2 bases and J lost 5; bases outside the gene matches: 9. Per the germline V gene, CDR1 is LGHDT and CDR2 is YNNKEL (reference sequence).

J is TRBJ1-2 and V is TRBV15, with D possibly matching TRBD1 (5 bases). V lost 3 bases and J 6 bases, leaving 17 bases between the germline ends. Germline CDR1 is LNHNV and CDR2 is YYDKDF (reference sequence). CDR3 length: 15 residues. The CDR3 here is CATSRVDRPLDGYTF. The CDR3 nucleotides read TGTGCCACCAGCAGGGTCGACAGACCGCTCGATGGCTACACCTTC.

The CDR3 region has the DNA TGCGCCAGCAGTCGTACGGGGGGCACTGAAGCTTTCTTT. Translating gives CASSRTGGTEAFF. The chain recombines TRBV10-1 with TRBJ1-1; maybe TRBD1 (5 bases). V gave up 5 bases and J gave up 4 bases, with 11 bases separating them. This CDR3 region has 13 residues. Germline assignment: CDR1 WNHNN and CDR2 SYGVQD (reference sequence).

The rearrangement joins TRBV27 to TRBJ1-2; weak D call: TRBD1 (6 bases). Germline CDR1 reads MNHEY; CDR2 reads SMNVEV (reference sequence). V was clipped by 4 bases and J by 5 bases, with 11 bases between them. The CDR3 runs to 13 residues. Here the CDR3 reads CASSSTGSYGYTF. The CDR3 nucleotides are TGTGCCAGCAGTTCAACAGGGTCTTATGGCTACACCTTC.

V is TRBV11-2 and J is TRBJ1-3; D remains unclear. CDR1 and CDR2 from the germline V gene are SGHAT and FQNNGV. The CDR3 contains 16 residues. Between the trimmed V and J ends, which lost 3 bases and 0 bases, there was a span of 12 bases. CDR3 nucleotides: TGTGCCAGCAGCTTGGCTGGCAGGTCCTCTGGAAACACCATATATTTT. Translation: CASSLAGRSSGNTIYF.

The CDR3: CASSNRDRARNSPLHF. The CDR3, as DNA: TGTGCCAGCAGCAACCGAGACAGGGCGAGGAATTCACCCCTCCACTTT. The V and J genes are TRBV9 and TRBJ1-6; 7 positions match TRBD1. The CDR3 extends over 16 amino acids. Unmatched junction bases numbered 11, after V lost 4 bases and J lost 7 bases. Germline V CDR1 and CDR2: SGDLS, YYNGEE.

This chain links TRBV6-6 with TRBJ2-3, with 8 nucleotides matching TRBD1. The V and J ends lost 5 bases and 5 bases, in that order; junction bases with no gene match: 12. The CDR3 is made up of 16 amino acids. CDR1 and CDR2 from the germline V gene are MNHNY and SVGAGI (reference sequence). The CDR3 protein is CASSARTGLSRDTQYF. DNA for the CDR3: TGTGCCAGCAGTGCCCGGACAGGGCTAAGTCGAGATACGCAGTATTTT.

This chain connects TRBV27 to TRBJ1-2; 10 nucleotides match TRBD1. Losses at the gene ends were 5 bases for V and 5 bases for J; bases not matched to a gene: 11. The CDR3 runs 16 residues. Germline V gene sequence: CDR1 MNHEY, CDR2 SMNVEV (reference sequence). Here the CDR3 DNA reads TGTGCCAGCAGTCCCCGAGAGACAGGGGGCGTGTATGGCTACACCTTC. Encoded protein: CASSPRETGGVYGYTF.